These 28 T cell receptor beta chains were sequenced from one sample in a study of response to subunit inactivated influenza vaccine (dated by TCRdb to the late 2010s). Library prep was done by RT-PCR. TCRdb lists the instrument as Illumina HiSeq 2500. TCRdb cleaned the public reads at Q25 with fastp, built clones with MiXCR and kept in-frame beta chains. Entries that share a CDR3 protein sequence are merged under the most common genes and DNA. The sample yields 400,000 to 550,000 distinct CDR3 sequences; less than 30% were counted once. The leading ten clones occupy 1.5% to 2% of the sample. The sample was CD4+ T cells sorted from PBMCs, taken about 5 days after vaccination. The receptors derive from a man over 45 who received an inactivated influenza vaccine. Donor details come from another sample of the same person, matched by shared clones.

J is TRBJ2-3 and V is TRBV7-2, with D maybe TRBD2 (6 bases). Germline V gene sequence: CDR1 SGHTA, CDR2 FQGNSA. The CDR3 length is 14 residues. Trimming pared 5 bases from V and 9 bases from J, leaving 18 bases between. The CDR3 spells CASSRLVRKWTQYF. The CDR3 bases are TGTGCCAGCAGCAGACTAGTCCGCAAGTGGACGCAGTATTTT. Using reference TRBV7-2 and TRBJ2-3 for the parts outside the CDR3, the full variable domain is GAGVSQSPSNKVTEKGKDVELRCDPISGHTALYWYRQSLGQGLEFLIYFQGNSAPDKSGLPSDRFSAERTGGSVSTLTIQRTQQEDSAVYLCASSRLVRKWTQYFGPGTRLTVL.

This sequence joins TRBV6-2 or TRBV6-3 and TRBJ2-7, with D unresolved. Germline V gene sequence: CDR1 MNHEY, CDR2 SVGEGT. The length of the CDR3 is 14 residues. V was cut by 6 bases and J by 2 bases, with 14 bases left in between. The CDR3 region is CASRYLDRAYEQYF. CDR3 DNA: TGTGCCAGCAGATATTTGGACCGGGCCTACGAGCAGTACTTC.

This clonotype was observed a few times. The rearrangement uses TRBV6-5 and TRBJ1-6, with unresolved D. The CDR3 loop spans 12 amino acids. Per germline, CDR1 MNHEY and CDR2 SVGAGI. V was clipped by 7 bases and J by 9 bases, with 10 bases between them. CDR3 loop: CASTSPTSPLHF. The DNA of the CDR3 is TGTGCCAGCACCTCACCCACTTCACCCCTCCACTTT.

The chain employs TRBV5-5 and TRBJ1-4, with D perhaps TRBD1 (6 bases). The length of the CDR3 is 15 residues. The ends were cut back, 2 bases at V and 8 bases at J, with 16 bases in the middle. Looked up from germline, CDR1 is SGHKS and CDR2 is YYEKEE (reference sequence). CDR3 bases: TGTGCCAGCAGCTTTCCTATAATAGGACAGGAAAAACTGTTTTTT. Amino acid sequence: CASSFPIIGQEKLFF.

This clonotype was counted between two and nine times. Written as DNA, the CDR3 is TGCGCCAGCAGTCCTCAGGCTTACACTGAAGCTTTCTTT. Amino acids: CASSPQAYTEAFF. The genes are TRBV10-1 and TRBJ1-1; D is uncertain. The CDR3 is 13 residues long. Trimming left V 5 bases short and J 3 bases short, with 10 bases between. The V gene's germline CDR1 is WNHNN and CDR2 SYGVQD (reference sequence).

Only a few counts were recorded for this clonotype. Germline is not matched at one junction end, which may reflect a read error. This sequence joins TRBV6-2 or TRBV6-3 and TRBJ2-1, with 8 positions matching TRBD1. CDR1 is MNHEY and CDR2 is SVGEGT in the germline V gene. This CDR3 is 16 amino acids long. Written as DNA, the CDR3 is TGTGCCAGCAGTCACTCCGGGACAGGTTCTTACAATGAGCAGTTCTTC. This encodes CASSHSGTGSYNEQFF.

The chain has TRBV20-1 and TRBJ2-7; the D gene is possibly TRBD1 (6 bases). Deletions cut 6 bases from V and 2 bases from J, with 11 bases between. Germline V CDR1 and CDR2: DFQATT, SNEGSKA (reference sequence). This CDR3 has 12 residues. CDR3 DNA sequence: TGCAGTGCCGGCCGGGACACCTACGAGCAGTACTTC. Translating gives CSAGRDTYEQYF.

In this sample, this clonotype turned up a few times. The chain is built from TRBV7-2 and TRBJ2-1, with D possibly being TRBD1 (6 bases). V dropped 2 bases and J dropped 9 bases, with 11 bases sitting between them. The CDR3 is 13 residues long. The germline V gene encodes CDR1 SGHTA and CDR2 FQGNSA. The CDR3 loop is CASSLSQGGEQFF. CDR3 bases: TGTGCCAGCAGCTTAAGTCAAGGGGGTGAGCAGTTCTTC.

Turning to this clonotype: The CDR3 end shows no conserved phenylalanine or tryptophan, and so a read error is likely. The chain recombines TRBV18 with TRBJ2-1; D unresolved. Trimming took 1 base from V and 6 from J, leaving 13 bases between them. The CDR3 is 15 amino acids. The germline gives CDR1 KGHSH, CDR2 LQKENI. CDR3 in DNA: TGTGCCAGCTCACCACTGACCGCTAGGTCCAATGAGCAGTTCATC. Its protein product is CASSPLTARSNEQFI.

V is TRBV12-3 or TRBV12-4 and J is TRBJ2-4; 11 nucleotides agree with TRBD1. The CDR3 loop spans 14 amino acids. The J segment lost 8 bases and the V segment lost 6 bases, leaving 6 bases of the junction unmatched. The CDR3 spells CASSRTGGLYIQYF. The CDR3 DNA reads as TGTGCCAGCAGCAGGACAGGGGGCTTATACATTCAGTACTTC.

The chain joins TRBV5-6 to TRBJ2-5; D gene uncertain. The CDR3 spans 14 residues. V shed 0 bases and J shed 1 base, with 7 bases lying between them. The germline V gene has CDR1 SGHDT and CDR2 YYEEEE. The CDR3 reads CASSLVPSQETQYF. DNA of the CDR3: TGTGCCAGCAGCTTGGTCCCCAGCCAAGAGACCCAGTACTTC.

The chain carries TRBV28 and TRBJ2-7; 9 nucleotides match TRBD1. V shed 3 bases, J shed 2 bases, and the junction held 8 bases outside the gene matches. Germline V gene sequence: CDR1 MDHEN, CDR2 SYDVKM. This CDR3 is built from 16 residues. The DNA of the CDR3 is TGTGCCAGCAGTTTCCTCCGAAGGGACAGGGCCTACGAGCAGTACTTC. This codes for CASSFLRRDRAYEQYF.

The table lists this clonotype with a few counts. This chain uses TRBV6-2 or TRBV6-3 with TRBJ2-7, with 7 nucleotides matching TRBD1. V was pared by 5 bases and J by 6 bases, with 10 bases of the junction left unmatched. The CDR3 extends over 14 amino acids. Germline CDR1 and CDR2: MNHEY and SVGEGT. Here the CDR3 DNA reads TGTGCCAGCAGTAACCGGGACAGTTTAATCGAGCAGTACTTC. It encodes CASSNRDSLIEQYF.

The CDR3 spells CASSFRDRGGEQYF. The CDR3 nucleotides are TGTGCCAGCAGTTTCCGGGACAGGGGAGGCGAGCAGTACTTC. The chain carries TRBV12-3 or TRBV12-4 and TRBJ2-7, with TRBD1 matching over 10 bases. CDR3 length: 14 residues. The ends lost 3 bases at V and 6 bases at J; junction bases unmatched: 5.

The chain couples TRBV6-5 to TRBJ1-6, with D perhaps matching TRBD1 (5 bases). Trimming stripped 4 bases from V and 7 bases from J, with 14 bases between. The CDR3 is 15 residues long. Germline-derived CDR1 and CDR2 are MNHEY and SVGAGI. CDR3 amino acids: CASSLDTRTNSPLHF. CDR3 nucleotide sequence: TGTGCCAGCAGTTTGGACACCAGAACCAATTCACCCCTCCACTTT.

This clonotype was detected only a few times. This chain links TRBV4-3 with TRBJ2-7; TRBD2 agrees at 10 bases. Germline V gene data show CDR1 as LGHNA and CDR2 as YSLEER. The CDR3 runs 15 residues. J gave up 5 bases and V 2 bases, and 6 bases lay outside the gene matches. In DNA, the CDR3 is TGCGCCAGCAGCCAAAGGACTAGCGGTGTACACGAGCAGTACTTC. Its protein is CASSQRTSGVHEQYF.

This clonotype has ten or more counts. The rearrangement links TRBV5-1 to TRBJ2-1; TRBD2 matches at 8 bases. This CDR3 is built from 15 residues. The germline V gene has CDR1 SGHRS and CDR2 YFSETQ. The V and J ends lost 4 bases and 5 bases, in that order; junction bases with no gene match: 8. The CDR3 sequence: CASSPNAGGNNEQFF. CDR3 DNA: TGCGCCAGCAGCCCCAACGCGGGGGGTAACAATGAGCAGTTCTTC.

The chain uses TRBV15 and TRBJ2-3; 10 nucleotides match TRBD2. Germline V gene sequence: CDR1 LNHNV, CDR2 YYDKDF (reference sequence). With 3 bases clipped from V and 4 bases from J, the junction kept 10 bases outside the gene matches. This CDR3 region has 17 residues. CDR3 sequence reads: CATSREKAGTSADTQYF. CDR3 sequence (DNA): TGTGCCACCAGCAGGGAGAAGGCCGGGACTAGCGCAGATACGCAGTATTTT.

This chain joins TRBV3-1 and TRBJ2-1; 7 bases are shared with TRBD2. This CDR3 comprises 14 residues. Germline CDR1 reads LGHDT; CDR2 reads YNNKEL (reference sequence). The V gene end was trimmed by 4 bases and the J gene end by 2 bases; junction bases not matched to a gene: 2. The CDR3 loop reads CASSPGTTYNEQFF. The DNA for the CDR3 is TGTGCCAGCAGCCCCGGGACTACCTACAATGAGCAGTTCTTC.

The V gene is TRBV24-1, the J gene TRBJ2-3, with D unclear. The CDR3 length is 13 residues. The ends were cut back, 5 bases at V and 4 bases at J, with 9 bases in the middle. Per germline, CDR1 KGHDR and CDR2 SFDVKD. CDR3 loop: CATSALLADTQYF. CDR3 coding DNA: TGTGCCACCAGTGCCCTCCTCGCAGATACGCAGTATTTT.

This clonotype turned up a few times. This sequence joins TRBV6-1 and TRBJ1-2; the match to TRBD1 covers 9 bases. The CDR3 runs to 15 residues. Losses at the gene ends were 6 bases for V and 1 base for J; bases not matched to a gene: 6. CDR1 is MNHNS, CDR2 SASEGT, per germline. The CDR3 DNA sequence: TGTGCCAGCAGGGAACAGGGGGCTTTTAACTATGGCTACACCTTC. Encoded protein: CASREQGAFNYGYTF.

This clonotype was seen only a few times. The rearrangement links TRBV20-1 to TRBJ1-1, with a tentative D call TRBD1 (6 bases). V dropped 6 bases and J dropped 3 bases, with 20 bases sitting between them. Germline CDR1 and CDR2: DFQATT and SNEGSKA (reference sequence). The CDR3 contains 15 residues. The CDR3 region is CSASLAGGWDTEAFF. CDR3 nucleotides: TGCAGTGCCTCCTTGGCGGGGGGCTGGGACACTGAAGCTTTCTTT.

Here the CDR3 reads CASSQALLAGGPGTQYF. The CDR3 nucleotides read TGCGCCAGCAGCCAAGCGCTTCTAGCGGGAGGGCCCGGTACGCAGTATTTT. The V call is TRBV4-3, the J call TRBJ2-3; 12 positions match TRBD2. With 1 base clipped from V and 8 bases from J, the junction kept 10 bases outside the gene matches. The CDR3 covers 17 residues. The germline V gene has CDR1 LGHNA and CDR2 YSLEER.

This sequence joins TRBV7-8 and TRBJ1-1, with no clear D. CDR1 and CDR2 (germline): SGHVS, FQNEAQ. V dropped 1 base and J dropped 1 base, with 10 bases sitting between them. CDR3 size: 15 residues. Here the CDR3 reads CASSLDPVGNTEAFF. The CDR3 region has the DNA TGTGCCAGCAGCTTAGATCCGGTGGGGAACACTGAAGCTTTCTTT. Full variable domain (remainder filled in from reference TRBV7-8 and TRBJ1-1): GAGVSQSPRYKVAKRGQDVALRCDPISGHVSLFWYQQALGQGPEFLTYFQNEAQLDKSGLPSDRFFAERPEGSVSTLKIQRTQQEDSAVYLCASSLDPVGNTEAFFGQGTRLTVV.

This rearrangement joins TRBV6-1 to TRBJ1-4, with 7 bases aligning to TRBD1. The CDR3 is 15 residues long. Germline CDR1 MNHNS, CDR2 SASEGT. Unmatched junction bases numbered 10, after V lost 4 bases and J lost 8 bases. CDR3 region: CASSGLQGVGEKLFF. The CDR3 DNA reads as TGTGCCAGCAGTGGACTGCAGGGGGTGGGAGAAAAACTGTTTTTT.

This clonotype was seen a handful of times. V usage is TRBV5-1 and J usage is TRBJ2-7, with 8 bases lining up with TRBD1. This CDR3 comprises 15 residues. Trimming took 4 bases from V and 4 from J; bases not matched to a gene: 10. CDR1 is SGHRS, CDR2 YFSETQ, per germline. The CDR3 loop is CASSRGDRMGYEQYF. For the CDR3, the DNA is TGCGCCAGCAGCAGAGGGGACAGGATGGGATACGAGCAGTACTTC.

The J gene is TRBJ2-1, the V gene TRBV6-5; a possible D gene is TRBD1 (5 bases). Trimming cost V 1 base and J 8 bases, with 9 bases left between them. In germline, CDR1 is MNHEY, CDR2 SVGAGI. The CDR3 has 13 amino acids. This CDR3 reads CASSYYQGHEQFF. As DNA, the CDR3 is TGTGCCAGCAGTTACTACCAGGGCCATGAGCAGTTCTTC.

The V call is TRBV5-1, the J call TRBJ2-6; D ambiguous. The CDR3 is made up of 14 amino acids. Germline CDR1 reads SGHRS; CDR2 reads YFSETQ. Between the trimmed V and J ends, which lost 4 bases and 1 base, there was a span of 6 bases. CDR3 in amino acids: CASSRYSGANVLTF. The CDR3 DNA reads as TGCGCCAGCAGCCGGTATTCTGGGGCCAACGTCCTGACTTTC.